These 17 T cell receptor beta chains were all obtained from the same sample, sequenced in a study of blood T cell repertoires in COVID-19. TCRdb keeps only in-frame clones here, not all; method: immunoSEQ multiplex PCR. The data show roughly 100,000 clones, 88% seen once. The material sequenced was peripheral blood. Receptor source: a woman aged 70-85 years with acute or convalescent COVID-19.

J is TRBJ2-1 and V is TRBV7-3; unclear D gene. With 2 bases removed from V and 9 bases from J, the gap between germline ends came to 5 bases. This CDR3 is 11 amino acids long. The germline CDR1 and CDR2 sequences are SGHTA and FQGTGA. The CDR3 spells CASSLSGEQFF. CDR3 nucleotide sequence: TGTGCCAGCAGCTTATCGGGTGAGCAGTTCTTC.

The rearrangement uses TRBV7-9 and TRBJ2-7, with D hard to call. The V end lost 1 base, the J end lost 0 bases, and 10 bases lay between the germline ends. This CDR3 contains 15 residues. CDR1 is SEHNR and CDR2 is FQNEAQ in the germline V gene (reference sequence). The CDR3 sequence: CASSLVGPSSYEQYF. CDR3 coding DNA: TGTGCCAGCAGCTTAGTTGGGCCGAGCTCCTACGAGCAGTACTTC. The full variable domain, in which reference TRBV7-9 and TRBJ2-7 provide the parts outside the CDR3, is DTGVSQNPRHKITKRGQNVTFRCDPISEHNRLYWYRQTLGQGPEFLTYFQNEAQLEKSRLLSDRFSAERPKGSFSTLEIQRTEQGDSAMYLCASSLVGPSSYEQYFGPGTRLTVT.

The chain is built from TRBV7-8 and TRBJ1-5, with a weak D call TRBD1 (6 bases). The V end lost 2 bases, the J end lost 7 bases, and 24 bases lay between the germline ends. CDR3 size: 18 residues. Germline CDR1 and CDR2: SGHVS and FQNEAQ. The CDR3: CASSLLNPGYREGQPQHF. CDR3 nucleotides: TGTGCCAGCAGCTTACTAAACCCCGGATACAGGGAAGGGCAGCCCCAGCATTTT.

The genes are TRBV24-1 and TRBJ1-4; 10 positions agree with TRBD1. Germline trimming cut 4 bases from V and 3 bases from J; bases unmatched to any gene: 4. In germline, CDR1 is KGHDR, CDR2 SFDVKD. The CDR3 is 16 residues long. The CDR3 loop is CATSEGTGASNEKLFF. The DNA for the CDR3 is TGTGCCACCAGTGAGGGGACAGGGGCCTCTAATGAAAAACTGTTTTTT.

In nucleotides, the CDR3 is TGTGCCTGGAGTAACCGGGGTGAGCAGTACTTC. It specifies CAWSNRGEQYF. The chain links TRBV30 to TRBJ2-7, with D possibly TRBD2 on 5 matching bases. V dropped 2 bases and J dropped 7 bases, with 9 bases sitting between them. This CDR3 contains 11 residues. In germline, CDR1 is GTSNPN, CDR2 SVGIG (reference sequence).

The chain uses TRBV18 and TRBJ1-3; 7 bases are a match to TRBD1. The CDR3 is 18 residues long. With V trimmed by 3 bases and J by 0 bases, 11 bases remained unmatched. CDR1 and CDR2 (germline): KGHSH, LQKENI. In DNA form, the CDR3 reads TGTGCCAGCTCACCGCTGGGACAGTCTCTCGACTCTGGAAACACCATATATTTT. It codes for CASSPLGQSLDSGNTIYF.

The gene calls are TRBV18 and TRBJ1-2, with 9 bases lining up with TRBD1. CDR1 KGHSH and CDR2 LQKENI come from the germline V gene. The CDR3 contains 14 residues. V shed 2 bases and J 8 bases; nucleotides not matched to a gene: 6. CDR3 bases: TGTGCCAGCTCACCAATAGGACAGGGGATCGGCTACACCTTC. It encodes CASSPIGQGIGYTF.

V gene TRBV7-9 combines with J gene TRBJ2-7, with a tentative D call TRBD2 (6 bases). V shed 5 bases and J shed 0 bases, with 14 bases lying between them. The germline CDR1 and CDR2 sequences are SEHNR and FQNEAQ (reference sequence). The CDR3 is made up of 15 amino acids. The CDR3 here is CASSPGERASYEQYF. CDR3 nucleotide sequence: TGTGCCAGCAGCCCTGGGGAGCGGGCCTCCTACGAGCAGTACTTC.

The count of this clone is one. This chain uses TRBV13 with TRBJ1-1; D unclear. Trimming stripped 5 bases from V and 0 bases from J, with 7 bases between. The CDR3 loop spans 13 amino acids. Per germline, CDR1 PRHDT and CDR2 FYEKMQ (reference sequence). The DNA of the CDR3 is TGTGCCAGCAGCCTCGACATGAACACTGAAGCTTTCTTT. Translated: CASSLDMNTEAFF.

CDR3 region: CASSGLAGLSYNEQFF. The CDR3 DNA reads as TGTGCCAGCAGTGGACTAGCGGGACTCTCTTACAATGAGCAGTTCTTC. The V call is TRBV6-1, the J call TRBJ2-1, with 11 bases that match TRBD2. Trimming removed 4 bases from V and 4 bases from J; junction bases left unmatched: 6. There are 16 residues in the CDR3. CDR1 is MNHNS and CDR2 is SASEGT in the germline V gene.

This clone was recorded a few times. The CDR3 DNA reads as TGCGCCAGCAGCTTAAACCGGGACACCTCATCCTACGAGCAGTACTTC. Protein: CASSLNRDTSSYEQYF. The genes are TRBV5-1 and TRBJ2-7; a possible D gene is TRBD1 (6 bases). Between the trimmed V and J ends, which lost 2 bases and 1 base, there was a span of 16 bases. The germline V gene encodes CDR1 SGHRS and CDR2 YFSETQ. The CDR3 length is 16 residues. The full variable domain, in which reference TRBV5-1 and TRBJ2-7 provide the parts outside the CDR3, is KAGVTQTPRYLIKTRGQQVTLSCSPISGHRSVSWYQQTPGQGLQFLFEYFSETQRNKGNFPGRFSGRQFSNSRSEMNVSTLELGDSALYLCASSLNRDTSSYEQYFGPGTRLTVT.

The chain has TRBV12-3 or TRBV12-4 and TRBJ1-1; TRBD1 matches 8 bases. V lost 6 bases, J lost 5 bases, and 5 bases stayed unmatched. The CDR3 length is 13 residues. CDR3: CASRRQGRTEAFF. The CDR3 coding sequence is TGTGCCAGCAGGAGACAGGGGCGTACTGAAGCTTTCTTT.

This chain joins TRBV2 and TRBJ1-2; 8 positions agree with TRBD1. This CDR3 contains 13 residues. Unmatched junction bases numbered 6, after V lost 6 bases and J lost 6 bases. Germline CDR1 SNHLY, CDR2 FYNNEI. This CDR3 reads CASRKDRVDGYTF. Written as DNA, the CDR3 is TGTGCCAGCAGAAAGGACAGGGTGGATGGCTACACCTTC.

The CDR3 DNA reads TGTGCCAGTAGATCCACTAGCAGGAACAATGAGCAGTTCTTC. It is translated as CASRSTSRNNEQFF. This chain links TRBV19 with TRBJ2-1; TRBD2 might be the D (6 bases). Germline CDR1 is LNHDA and CDR2 is SQIVND (reference sequence). This CDR3 has 14 amino acids. V was pared by 6 bases and J by 5 bases, with 14 bases between.

This clone was picked up a small number of times. This chain uses TRBV9 with TRBJ1-2, with 7 bases fitting TRBD1. Germline CDR1 is SGDLS and CDR2 is YYNGEE. V trimming: 3 bases; J trimming: 5 bases; junction bases outside the gene matches: 7. This CDR3 is 14 amino acids long. CDR3 bases: TGTGCCAGCAGCGCAGAACAGGGGCGATATGGCTACACCTTC. Amino acids: CASSAEQGRYGYTF.

The rearrangement links TRBV6-5 to TRBJ2-1; maybe TRBD1 (5 bases). The V end lost 6 bases, the J end lost 2 bases, and 14 bases lay between the germline ends. Germline values: CDR1 MNHEY, CDR2 SVGAGI. The CDR3 loop spans 15 amino acids. The DNA for the CDR3 is TGTGCCAGCAGGGATGACAGTAACACCTACAATGAGCAGTTCTTC. Its protein is CASRDDSNTYNEQFF.

This chain connects TRBV6-5 to TRBJ2-7; D unresolved. The CDR3 has 15 residues. Trimming left V 0 bases short and J 2 bases short, with 11 bases between. Germline assignment: CDR1 MNHEY and CDR2 SVGAGI. The DNA for the CDR3 is TGTGCCAGCAGTTACTCCGCGACGGAGACCTACGAGCAGTACTTC. It codes for CASSYSATETYEQYF.